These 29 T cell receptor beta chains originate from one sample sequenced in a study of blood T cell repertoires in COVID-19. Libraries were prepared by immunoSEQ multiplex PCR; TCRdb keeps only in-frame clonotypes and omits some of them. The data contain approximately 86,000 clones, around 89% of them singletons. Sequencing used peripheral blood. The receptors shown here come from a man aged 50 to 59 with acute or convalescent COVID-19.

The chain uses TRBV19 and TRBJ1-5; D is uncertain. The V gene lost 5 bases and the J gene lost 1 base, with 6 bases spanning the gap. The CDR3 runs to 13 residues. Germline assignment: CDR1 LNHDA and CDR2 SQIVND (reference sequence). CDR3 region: CASSSQSNQPQHF. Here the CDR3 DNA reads TGTGCCAGTAGTTCACAGAGCAATCAGCCCCAGCATTTT.

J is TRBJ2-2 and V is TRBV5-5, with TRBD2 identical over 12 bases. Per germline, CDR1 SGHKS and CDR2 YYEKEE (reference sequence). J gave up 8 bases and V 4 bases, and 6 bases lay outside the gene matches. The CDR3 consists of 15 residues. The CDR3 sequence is CASSPTSGGPGELFF. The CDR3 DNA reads TGTGCCAGCAGCCCCACTAGCGGGGGGCCGGGGGAGCTGTTTTTT.

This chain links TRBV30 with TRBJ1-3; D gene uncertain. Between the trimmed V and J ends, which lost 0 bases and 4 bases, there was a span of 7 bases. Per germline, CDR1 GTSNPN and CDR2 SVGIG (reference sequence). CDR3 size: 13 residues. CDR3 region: CAWSVSGGNTIYF. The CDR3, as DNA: TGTGCCTGGAGTGTCTCGGGGGGAAACACCATATATTTT.

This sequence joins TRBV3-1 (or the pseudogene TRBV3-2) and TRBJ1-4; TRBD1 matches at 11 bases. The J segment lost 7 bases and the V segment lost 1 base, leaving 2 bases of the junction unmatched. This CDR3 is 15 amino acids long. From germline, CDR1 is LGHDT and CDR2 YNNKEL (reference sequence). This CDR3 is CASSQGTGGREKLFF. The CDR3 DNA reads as TGTGCCAGCAGCCAAGGGACAGGGGGCCGTGAAAAACTGTTTTTT.

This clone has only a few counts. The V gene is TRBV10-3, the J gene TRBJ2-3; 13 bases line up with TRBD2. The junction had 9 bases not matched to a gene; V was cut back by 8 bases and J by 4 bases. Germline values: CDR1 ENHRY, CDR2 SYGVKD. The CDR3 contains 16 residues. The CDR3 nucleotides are TGTGCCATCCAAAGTACTAGCGGGGGGGCCGCAGATACGCAGTATTTT. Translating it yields CAIQSTSGGAADTQYF.

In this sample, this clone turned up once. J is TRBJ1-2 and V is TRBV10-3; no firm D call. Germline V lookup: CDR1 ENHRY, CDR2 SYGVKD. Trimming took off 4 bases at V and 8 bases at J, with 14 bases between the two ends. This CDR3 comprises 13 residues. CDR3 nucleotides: TGTGCCATCAGTGTTGAGGAGAGGTACGGCTACACCTTC. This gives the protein CAISVEERYGYTF.

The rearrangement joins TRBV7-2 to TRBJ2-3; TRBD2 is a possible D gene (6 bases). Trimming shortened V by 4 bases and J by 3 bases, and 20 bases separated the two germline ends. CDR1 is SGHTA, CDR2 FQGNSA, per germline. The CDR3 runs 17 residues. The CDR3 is CASSSVPTGVGTDTQYF. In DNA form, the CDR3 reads TGTGCCAGCAGCTCCGTGCCAACGGGGGTGGGGACAGATACGCAGTATTTT.

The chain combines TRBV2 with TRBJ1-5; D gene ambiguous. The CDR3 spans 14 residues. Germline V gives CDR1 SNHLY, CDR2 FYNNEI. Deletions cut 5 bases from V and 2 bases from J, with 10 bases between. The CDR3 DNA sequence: TGTGCCAGCAGTACCCGGGTCGGCAATCAGCCCCAGCATTTT. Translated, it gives CASSTRVGNQPQHF.

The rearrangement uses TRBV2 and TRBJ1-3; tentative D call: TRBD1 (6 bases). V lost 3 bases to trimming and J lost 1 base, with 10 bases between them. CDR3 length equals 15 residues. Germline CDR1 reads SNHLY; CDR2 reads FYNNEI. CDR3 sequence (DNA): TGTGCCAGCAGTGATTGGGGGCTTTCTGGAAACACCATATATTTT. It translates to CASSDWGLSGNTIYF.

The CDR3 protein is CASSLTGAGEGHNEQFF. CDR3 nucleotides: TGTGCCAGCAGCTTAACGGGGGCAGGGGAAGGACACAATGAGCAGTTCTTC. This rearrangement joins TRBV7-3 to TRBJ2-1, with D perhaps TRBD1 (6 bases). The CDR3 is made up of 17 amino acids. CDR1 and CDR2 from the germline V gene are SGHTA and FQGTGA. V was cut by 0 bases and J by 5 bases, with 17 bases left in between.

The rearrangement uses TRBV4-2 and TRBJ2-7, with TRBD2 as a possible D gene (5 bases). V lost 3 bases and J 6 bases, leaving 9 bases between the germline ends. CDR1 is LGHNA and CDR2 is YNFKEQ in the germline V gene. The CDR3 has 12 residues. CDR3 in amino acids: CASSQAGGEQYF. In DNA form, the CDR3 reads TGTGCCAGCAGCCAGGCCGGAGGCGAGCAGTACTTC.

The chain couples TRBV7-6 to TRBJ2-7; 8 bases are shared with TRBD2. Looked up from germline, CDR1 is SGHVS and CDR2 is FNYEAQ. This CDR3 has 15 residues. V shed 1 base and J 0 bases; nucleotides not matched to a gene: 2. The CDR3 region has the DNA TGTGCCAGCAGCTTAGTGGCGGGGGGCTCCTACGAGCAGTACGTC. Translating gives CASSLVAGGSYEQYV.

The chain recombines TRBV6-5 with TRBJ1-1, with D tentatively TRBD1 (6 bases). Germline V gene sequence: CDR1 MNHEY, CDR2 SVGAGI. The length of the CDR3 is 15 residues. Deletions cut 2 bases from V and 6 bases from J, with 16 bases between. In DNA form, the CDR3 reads TGTGCCAGCAGTTACGAACAGCGGGGGCGCCCTGAAGCTTTCTTT. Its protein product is CASSYEQRGRPEAFF.

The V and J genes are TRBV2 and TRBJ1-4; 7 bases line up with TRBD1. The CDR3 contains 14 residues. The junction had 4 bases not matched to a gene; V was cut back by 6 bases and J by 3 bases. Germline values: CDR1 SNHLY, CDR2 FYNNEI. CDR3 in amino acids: CASRTGVSNEKLFF. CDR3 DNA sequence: TGTGCCAGCAGAACAGGGGTCTCTAATGAAAAACTGTTTTTT.

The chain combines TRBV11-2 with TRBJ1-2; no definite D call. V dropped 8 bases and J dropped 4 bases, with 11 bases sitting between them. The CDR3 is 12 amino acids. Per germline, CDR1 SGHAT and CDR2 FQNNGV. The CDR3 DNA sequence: TGTGCCAGCTCGGGAGAGGGCTATGGCTACACCTTC. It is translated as CASSGEGYGYTF.

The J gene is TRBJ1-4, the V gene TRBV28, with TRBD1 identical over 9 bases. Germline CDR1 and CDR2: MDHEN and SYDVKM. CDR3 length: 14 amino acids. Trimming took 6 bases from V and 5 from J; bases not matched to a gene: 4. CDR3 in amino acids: CASSRTGVNEKLFF. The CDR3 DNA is TGTGCCAGCAGCCGGACAGGGGTGAATGAAAAACTGTTTTTT.

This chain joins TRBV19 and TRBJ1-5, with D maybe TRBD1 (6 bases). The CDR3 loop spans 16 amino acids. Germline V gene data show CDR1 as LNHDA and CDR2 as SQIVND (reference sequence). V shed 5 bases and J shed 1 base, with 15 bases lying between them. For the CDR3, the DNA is TGTGCCAGTAGTCTCACAGGGAGCAAGAGCAATCAGCCCCAGCATTTT. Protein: CASSLTGSKSNQPQHF.

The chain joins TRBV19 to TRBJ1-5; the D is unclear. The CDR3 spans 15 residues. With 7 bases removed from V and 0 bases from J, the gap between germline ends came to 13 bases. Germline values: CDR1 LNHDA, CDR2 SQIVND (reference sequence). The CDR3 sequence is CASKEALHSNQPQHF. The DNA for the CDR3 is TGTGCCAGTAAAGAGGCGCTACATAGCAATCAGCCCCAGCATTTT. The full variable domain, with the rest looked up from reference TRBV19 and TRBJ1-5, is DGGITQSPKYLFRKEGQNVTLSCEQNLNHDAMYWYRQDPGQGLRLIYYSQIVNDFQKGDIAEGYSVSREKKESFPLTVTSAQKNPTAFYLCASKEALHSNQPQHFGDGTRLSIL.

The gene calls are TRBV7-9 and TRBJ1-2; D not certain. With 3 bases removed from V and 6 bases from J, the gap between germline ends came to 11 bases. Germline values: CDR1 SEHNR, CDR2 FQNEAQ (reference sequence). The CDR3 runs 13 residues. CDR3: CASSFGESDGYTF. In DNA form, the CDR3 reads TGTGCCAGCAGCTTCGGAGAATCGGATGGCTACACCTTC.

The CDR3 loop reads CASSKREAGLTDTQYF. The CDR3 DNA reads TGTGCCAGCAGCAAAAGGGAAGCGGGGTTGACAGATACGCAGTATTTT. The chain uses TRBV21-1 and TRBJ2-3; the table's TRBD2 call for D was not verified on the DNA. TRBV21-1 is an annotated pseudogene. This CDR3 is 16 amino acids long.

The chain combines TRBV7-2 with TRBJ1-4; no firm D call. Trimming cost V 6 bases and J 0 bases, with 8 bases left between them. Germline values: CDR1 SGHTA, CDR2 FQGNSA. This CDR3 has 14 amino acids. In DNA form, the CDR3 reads TGTGCCAGCAGACGTAGTCCAACTAATGAAAAACTGTTTTTT. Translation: CASRRSPTNEKLFF.

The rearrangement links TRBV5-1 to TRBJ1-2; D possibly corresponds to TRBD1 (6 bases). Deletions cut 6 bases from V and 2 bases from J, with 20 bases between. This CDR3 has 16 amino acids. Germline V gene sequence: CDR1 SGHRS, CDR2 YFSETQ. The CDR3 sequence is CASTPGQGEANYGYTF. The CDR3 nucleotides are TGCGCCAGCACCCCGGGACAAGGTGAAGCAAACTATGGCTACACCTTC.

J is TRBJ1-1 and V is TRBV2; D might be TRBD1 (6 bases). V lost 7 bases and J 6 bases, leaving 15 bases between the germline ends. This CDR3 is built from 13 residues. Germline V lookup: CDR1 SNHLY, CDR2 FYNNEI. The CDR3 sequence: CASTYRVSSEAFF. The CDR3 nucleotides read TGTGCCAGCACCTACAGGGTTTCTTCTGAAGCTTTCTTT.

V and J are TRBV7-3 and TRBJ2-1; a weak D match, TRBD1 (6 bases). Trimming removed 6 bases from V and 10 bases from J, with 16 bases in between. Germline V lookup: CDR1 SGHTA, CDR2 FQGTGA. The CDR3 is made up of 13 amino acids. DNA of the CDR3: TGTGCCAGCAGTCAACGTGGGGGCGACGAGCAGTTCTTC. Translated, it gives CASSQRGGDEQFF.

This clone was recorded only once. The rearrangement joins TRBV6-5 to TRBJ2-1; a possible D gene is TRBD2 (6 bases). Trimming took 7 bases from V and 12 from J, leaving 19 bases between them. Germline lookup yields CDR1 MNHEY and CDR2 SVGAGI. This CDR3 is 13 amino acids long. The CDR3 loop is CASTDRRNSGQFF. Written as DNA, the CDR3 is TGTGCCAGCACCGATAGGCGGAATAGCGGGCAGTTCTTC.

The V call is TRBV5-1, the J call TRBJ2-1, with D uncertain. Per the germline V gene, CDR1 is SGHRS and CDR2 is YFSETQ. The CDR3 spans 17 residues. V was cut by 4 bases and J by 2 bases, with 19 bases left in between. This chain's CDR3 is CASSPHSLSQTYNEQFF. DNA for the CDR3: TGCGCCAGCAGCCCCCACAGTTTATCACAGACCTACAATGAGCAGTTCTTC.

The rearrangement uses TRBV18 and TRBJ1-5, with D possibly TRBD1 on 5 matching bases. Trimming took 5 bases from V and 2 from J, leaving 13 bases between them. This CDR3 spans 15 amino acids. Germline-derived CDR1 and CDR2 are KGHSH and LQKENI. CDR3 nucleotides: TGTGCCAGCTCAGTTGGGAGGGACCGCAATCAGCCCCAGCATTTT. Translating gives CASSVGRDRNQPQHF.

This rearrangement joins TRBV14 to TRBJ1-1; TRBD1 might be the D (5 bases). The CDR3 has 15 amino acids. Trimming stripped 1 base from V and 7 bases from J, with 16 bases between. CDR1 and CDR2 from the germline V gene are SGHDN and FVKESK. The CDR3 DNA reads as TGTGCCAGCAGCCAAGGCCCGGGGCGGGGTGGTGAAGCTTTCTTT. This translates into CASSQGPGRGGEAFF.

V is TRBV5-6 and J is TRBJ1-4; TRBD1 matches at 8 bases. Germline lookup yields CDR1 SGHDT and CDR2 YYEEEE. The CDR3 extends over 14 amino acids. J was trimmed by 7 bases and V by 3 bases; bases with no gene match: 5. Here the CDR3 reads CASSSLDRGEKLFF. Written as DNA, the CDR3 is TGTGCCAGCAGCTCGCTCGACAGGGGTGAAAAACTGTTTTTT.